The 25 T cell receptor beta chains below come from one sample, sequenced in a study of T cells in Graves' hyperthyroidism and ophthalmopathy. The investigators amplified TCR beta CDR3 regions from RNA transcripts. Using the HTBI primer set, a first-round RT-PCR was run on the TCR CDR3. In TCRdb, the multiplex PCR reads were re-called with MiXCR into one record per CDR3 protein. Among 600,000 to 700,000 distinct CDR3 sequences listed, around 15% were seen once. Sequencing was performed on blood. These receptor sequences come from a middle-aged woman with Graves' ophthalmopathy.

The rearrangement joins TRBV12-3 or TRBV12-4 to TRBJ2-2; tentatively, D is TRBD1 (5 bases). CDR3 length: 15 amino acids. Trimming shortened V by 5 bases and J by 1 base, and 11 bases separated the two germline ends. CDR3 DNA sequence: TGTGCCAGCAGTAAACAGGTTTTGAACACCGGGGAGCTGTTTTTT. The encoded protein is CASSKQVLNTGELFF.

This clonotype appeared many times. The genes are TRBV6-2 or TRBV6-3 and TRBJ1-2; D is uncertain. CDR3 length: 12 residues. Germline V CDR1 and CDR2: MNHEY, SVGEGT. V was clipped by 2 bases and J by 4 bases, with 5 bases between them. The CDR3 DNA reads TGTGCCAGCAGTTACGCAAGCTATGGCTACACCTTC. Translating it yields CASSYASYGYTF.

This clonotype was observed a few times. This sequence joins TRBV4-1 and TRBJ1-2; D call uncertain. The V and J ends lost 0 bases and 8 bases respectively, with 13 bases between them. The CDR3 extends over 14 amino acids. Germline V gives CDR1 MGHRA, CDR2 YSYEKL. In nucleotides, the CDR3 is TGCGCCAGCAGCCAAGATTTGGGAATGAGGGGCTACACCTTC. Translation gives CASSQDLGMRGYTF.

Concerning this clonotype itself: Just one base apart from a much larger clone, this may be a read error. The chain carries TRBV4-3 and TRBJ2-7; 10 nucleotides match TRBD1. Germline V gene data show CDR1 as LGHNA and CDR2 as YSLEER. The CDR3 extends over 15 amino acids. This CDR3 is CASSQDPGQGYDQYF. The CDR3 region has the DNA TGCGCCAGCAGCCAAGATCCGGGACAGGGGTACGATCAGTACTTC.

The chain has TRBV11-1 and TRBJ2-6; a weak D match, TRBD1 (5 bases). Germline V gene sequence: CDR1 SGHAT, CDR2 FQDESV (reference sequence). V was shortened by 5 bases and J by 2 bases, with 10 bases between the two germline ends. The length of the CDR3 is 15 residues. The CDR3 protein is CASSLDSTGANVLTF. Written as DNA, the CDR3 is TGTGCCAGCAGCCTTGACAGCACTGGGGCCAACGTCCTGACTTTC.

This clonotype showed up many times. The genes are TRBV5-1 and TRBJ1-1, with D uncertain. Germline V gene sequence: CDR1 SGHRS, CDR2 YFSETQ. The V and J ends lost 0 bases and 1 base respectively, with 10 bases between them. This CDR3 contains 15 residues. This chain's CDR3 is CASSLEPRGNTEAFF. As DNA, the CDR3 is TGCGCCAGCAGCTTGGAACCACGGGGGAACACTGAAGCTTTCTTT.

This clonotype appeared many times. The J gene is TRBJ2-7, the V gene TRBV19; D unresolved. Germline values: CDR1 LNHDA, CDR2 SQIVND (reference sequence). This CDR3 is built from 14 residues. V was shortened by 3 bases and J by 3 bases, with 12 bases between the two germline ends. This chain's CDR3 is CASSINGLYYEQYF. The CDR3 nucleotides read TGTGCCAGTAGTATTAATGGCTTATACTACGAGCAGTACTTC.

This clonotype showed up many times. CDR3 sequence (DNA): TGTGCCAGCAAAATGGGAAAACGAAATGAAGCTTTCTTT. It encodes CASKMGKRNEAFF. The gene calls are TRBV12-3 or TRBV12-4 and TRBJ1-1; D call uncertain. Trimming left V 7 bases short and J 7 bases short, with 16 bases between. The CDR3 is 13 residues long.

This clonotype was recorded at least ten times. This chain connects TRBV6-1 to TRBJ1-1; D might be TRBD1 (5 bases). This CDR3 has 14 amino acids. CDR1 is MNHNS and CDR2 is SASEGT in the germline V gene. Trimming shortened V by 4 bases and J by 5 bases, and 14 bases separated the two germline ends. CDR3 in DNA: TGTGCCAGCAGTGCCCTAGTAAAGGGGACTGAAGCTTTCTTT. Translated: CASSALVKGTEAFF.

In DNA, the CDR3 is TGTGCCAGCAGCGGGACAGGGAAGGATGGCTACACCTTC. It encodes CASSGTGKDGYTF. The chain recombines TRBV6-2 or TRBV6-3 with TRBJ1-2; TRBD1 aligns across 9 bases. Germline V gene data show CDR1 as MNHEY and CDR2 as SVGEGT. J lost 6 bases, V lost 6 bases, and 5 bases had no gene match. The CDR3 totals 13 residues.

The V call is TRBV7-9, the J call TRBJ2-7; D is possibly TRBD1 (5 bases). Trimming pared 1 base from V and 5 bases from J, leaving 12 bases between. Per germline, CDR1 SEHNR and CDR2 FQNEAQ (reference sequence). The CDR3 sequence is 14 residues long. The CDR3 here is CASSLERGQDEQYF. CDR3 DNA sequence: TGTGCCAGCAGCTTAGAAAGGGGCCAGGACGAGCAGTACTTC.

This chain connects TRBV27 to TRBJ1-1, with a possible D match to TRBD1 (5 bases). The CDR3 sequence is 17 residues long. Germline V gene lookup returns CDR1 MNHEY and CDR2 SMNVEV (reference sequence). The germline V and J ends were trimmed by 5 bases and 0 bases, with 19 bases remaining between them. The CDR3 DNA sequence: TGTGCCAGCAGTCCACTCGGTTCCGGGACGGTGAACACTGAAGCTTTCTTT. Translation gives CASSPLGSGTVNTEAFF.

Details on this clonotype: A much bigger clone sits one base away, suggesting this may be a read error. A read error is likely, as this CDR3 ends without the conserved phenylalanine or tryptophan. The chain employs TRBV12-3 or TRBV12-4 and TRBJ1-5; 9 positions match TRBD1. This CDR3 spans 16 amino acids. The V gene end was trimmed by 4 bases and the J gene end by 2 bases; junction bases not matched to a gene: 6. The CDR3 is CASSSDRGVRNQPQHL. In nucleotides, the CDR3 is TGTGCCAGCAGTTCGGACAGGGGAGTTCGCAATCAGCCCCAGCATCTT.

The chain is built from TRBV28 and TRBJ2-5, with TRBD1 identical over 9 bases. Trimming took 10 bases from V and 4 from J; bases not matched to a gene: 10. The CDR3 covers 14 residues. Germline CDR1 reads MDHEN; CDR2 reads SYDVKM. CDR3 DNA sequence: TGTGCCACCATTCGGGACAGGGAAAGAGAGACCCAGTACTTC. This translates into CATIRDRERETQYF. The whole variable domain, remainder taken from reference TRBV28 and TRBJ2-5, is DVKVTQSSRYLVKRTGEKVFLECVQDMDHENMFWYRQDPGLGLRLIYFSYDVKMKEKGDIPEGYSVSREKKERFSLILESASTNQTSMYLCATIRDRERETQYFGPGTRLLVL.

The chain has TRBV4-3 and TRBJ1-1; D is ambiguous. V was clipped by 5 bases and J by 1 base, with 14 bases between them. CDR3 length equals 15 residues. The V gene's germline CDR1 is LGHNA and CDR2 YSLEER. DNA of the CDR3: TGCGCCAGCAGCTGGGCGGCGGGAGGGAACACTGAAGCTTTCTTT. The encoded protein is CASSWAAGGNTEAFF.

As regards this clonotype: At one end, the junction sequence differs from germline, possibly due to a read error. V is TRBV9 and J is TRBJ1-1; 8 positions match TRBD1. The CDR3 length is 14 residues. Germline V CDR1 and CDR2: SGDLS, YYNGEE. This CDR3 is CDSSPTGENTEAFF. CDR3 sequence (DNA): TGTGACAGCAGCCCGACAGGGGAGAACACTGAAGCTTTCTTT.

This clonotype was seen repeatedly, ten times or more. V gene TRBV24-1 combines with J gene TRBJ2-5; 9 bases match TRBD1. Germline CDR1 reads KGHDR; CDR2 reads SFDVKD. V dropped 4 bases and J dropped 4; count of bases not matched to a gene: 9. The CDR3 totals 16 residues. The CDR3 loop is CATSDLPDRGVETQYF. CDR3 sequence (DNA): TGTGCCACCAGTGACCTACCGGACAGGGGCGTAGAGACCCAGTACTTC.

The chain employs TRBV5-1 and TRBJ2-7; 9 positions match TRBD2. V gave up 5 bases and J gave up 1 base; unmatched junction bases: 7. Germline values: CDR1 SGHRS, CDR2 YFSETQ. The CDR3 is 15 residues long. CDR3 loop: CASRIAGEGSYEQYF. The DNA of the CDR3 is TGCGCCAGCAGAATAGCGGGAGAGGGTTCCTACGAGCAGTACTTC.

This clonotype was recorded many times. The chain couples TRBV24-1 to TRBJ2-7, with 12 bases lining up with TRBD2. Germline V lookup: CDR1 KGHDR, CDR2 SFDVKD. V was clipped by 5 bases and J by 2 bases; unmatched bases: 0. The CDR3 loop spans 14 amino acids. Here the CDR3 DNA reads TGTGCCACCAGTGCTAGCGGGAGGGCCTACGAGCAGTACTTC. This gives the protein CATSASGRAYEQYF.

This clonotype was recorded many times. This chain uses TRBV12-3 or TRBV12-4 with TRBJ2-7, with no clear D. The CDR3 contains 13 residues. Trimming left V 3 bases short and J 2 bases short, with 8 bases between. For the CDR3, the DNA is TGTGCCAGCAGTTTTACACCGACCTACGAGCAGTACTTC. Translated, it gives CASSFTPTYEQYF.

This chain joins TRBV6-1 and TRBJ1-1; D possibly corresponds to TRBD1 (6 bases). Germline V gives CDR1 MNHNS, CDR2 SASEGT. The V gene lost 7 bases and the J gene lost 0 bases, with 12 bases spanning the gap. The CDR3 totals 14 residues. CDR3 region: CASIADRLNTEAFF. The CDR3 region has the DNA TGTGCCAGCATTGCGGACAGACTGAACACTGAAGCTTTCTTT.

This chain joins TRBV6-2 or TRBV6-3 and TRBJ2-3, with 15 bases that match TRBD2. V was pared by 6 bases and J by 3 bases, with 10 bases of the junction left unmatched. The CDR3 runs 18 residues. Germline lookup yields CDR1 MNHEY and CDR2 SVGEGT. For the CDR3, the DNA is TGTGCCAGCAGCTCCGGGACTAGCGGGAGGAGGGGTACAGATACGCAGTATTTT. Translating gives CASSSGTSGRRGTDTQYF.

There are many counts of this clonotype. The chain has TRBV29-1 and TRBJ2-5; D is possibly TRBD2 (6 bases). Trimming pared 3 bases from V and 4 bases from J, leaving 15 bases between. The germline CDR1 and CDR2 sequences are SQVTM and ANQGSEA. CDR3 size: 14 residues. CDR3 DNA: TGCAGCGTTGAGGACCCCCGGGAGTTAGAGACCCAGTACTTC. Amino acids: CSVEDPRELETQYF.

At least ten counts were recorded for this clonotype. The chain combines TRBV13 with TRBJ1-5; the D is unclear. Germline V gene lookup returns CDR1 PRHDT and CDR2 FYEKMQ (reference sequence). The CDR3 runs 16 residues. V was trimmed by 5 bases and J by 5 bases, leaving 19 bases between them. CDR3 sequence reads: CASSLRELTPHQPQHF. DNA for the CDR3: TGTGCCAGCAGCCTAAGGGAGCTCACTCCCCATCAGCCCCAGCATTTT.

Ten or more counts support this clonotype. The chain links TRBV12-3 or TRBV12-4 to TRBJ1-5; D not certain. Deletions cut 6 bases from V and 7 bases from J, with 13 bases between. This CDR3 spans 13 amino acids. CDR3 sequence reads: CASSLTSDQPQHF. The CDR3 nucleotides are TGTGCCAGCAGCTTAACGTCGGACCAGCCCCAGCATTTT.